The clone carrying this T cell receptor beta chain came up many times. These data originate in a study of T-cell reconstitution after alpha-beta-depleted transplantation in children. Unique molecular identifiers were incorporated when the TCRbeta library was constructed. TCRdb processed the PCR reads anew with MiXCR; each CDR3 protein has one entry. The table lists 70,000 to 95,000 distinct CDR3 sequences, less than 15% of them singletons. The junction had 20 bases not matched to a gene; V was cut back by 2 bases and J by 3 bases. Germline V gene data show CDR1 as KGHDR and CDR2 as SFDVKD. The CDR3 length is 22 residues.

This chain connects TRBV24-1 to TRBJ2-2, with 10 bases aligning to TRBD2. The clonotype comes from a human donor who donated a stem cell graft to a child with inherited bone marrow failure. This sample comprised PBMCs from the stem cell graft donor, obtained from the stem cell graft. In nucleotides, the CDR3 is TGTGCCACCAGTGATTCGAACCACCGGCTGAGCGGGGGGGCGGCCGACACCGGGGAGCTGTTTTTT. This gives the protein CATSDSNHRLSGGAADTGELFF.